This TCR beta chain was sequenced for a study of cytomegalovirus exposure and HLA in healthy donors. Study-wide results and caveats: A later analysis found most CMV-associated TCR beta chains apparently HLA-restricted.

PCR amplification relied on 60 Vbeta primers (plus 13 Jbeta primers). Sequencing used immunoSEQ multiplex PCR; TCRdb keeps in-frame clones, though not all of them. The sample includes 120,000 to 150,000 clones, 60% to 80% of them seen just once. As to this clone: Its antigen is unknown.

The germline V gene has CDR1 GTSNPN and CDR2 SVGIG (reference sequence). V was trimmed by 3 bases and J by 1 base, leaving 9 bases between them. The CDR3 has 14 amino acids. Material: PBMCs. The sequence was obtained from a male donor in good health and CMV-seronegative. The chain couples TRBV30 to TRBJ2-2; tentative D call: TRBD1 (5 bases). This CDR3 reads CAWRPGKNTGELFF. The CDR3 nucleotides read TGTGCCTGGAGACCAGGGAAGAACACCGGGGAGCTGTTTTTT.